This TCR beta chain stems from a study of response to subunit inactivated influenza vaccine (dated by TCRdb to 2016 to 2019). About the full investigation: Deep quantitative T cell receptor repertoire profiling was used in the study to track responses to a trivalent subunit inactivated influenza vaccine. Paper-wide results and their limitations: It was suggested by the authors that each seasonal influenza vaccination may recruit only a limited number of new T cells.

The CDR3 contains 14 residues, cysteine and phenylalanine counted. The entry retains the CDR3 DNA only, 42 bases that are in frame from base 1. The V and J ends are trimmed by 6 bases and 1 base, leaving 13 bases between them. This clonotype has at least ten counts. The antigen this receptor binds is unknown. No qualities accompany the bases; no much larger clone lies one base away. The method was RT-PCR. Sequencer: Illumina HiSeq 2500. The public reads were reprocessed in TCRdb via fastp at Q25 and MiXCR, keeping in-frame beta chains. A single entry per CDR3 protein holds the most common genes and DNA from its merged rows. The sample table shows about half a million distinct CDR3 sequences, and less than 8% are seen once. The ten largest account for about an eighth of the sample.

The receptor was isolated from a man aged 50 to 69 who received an inactivated influenza vaccine. Donor details come from another sample of the same person, matched by shared clones. The rearranged chain carries TRBV12-3 or TRBV12-4 and TRBJ2-7; TRBD2 is possibly the D segment (6 matching bases). The material was PBMCs from blood, obtained roughly 24 months after vaccination. The DNA reads TGTGCCAGCAGCCCCGGGACTGAATCCTACGAGCAGTACTTC. This yields the protein CASSPGTESYEQYF.